A single sample is the source of the 7 T cell receptor beta chains below, sequenced in a study of blood T cell repertoires in COVID-19. The table came from immunoSEQ multiplex PCR; TCRdb's copy has only in-frame clones and leaves some out. The sample contains about 120,000 clones, 60% to 80% of which appear only once. Sequencing input: peripheral blood. The receptors derive from a human donor in a cohort sampled during active COVID-19.

V is TRBV6-5 and J is TRBJ2-5; no reliable D call. Trimming took 10 bases from V and 5 from J, leaving 20 bases between them. The CDR3 contains 14 residues. Germline loops: CDR1 MNHEY, CDR2 SVGAGI. Here the CDR3 reads CAIDGDGSLETQYF. CDR3 DNA: TGTGCCATTGATGGCGACGGGTCCCTGGAGACCCAGTACTTC.

This clone was observed a single time. The rearrangement uses TRBV5-5 and TRBJ2-6; D is ambiguous. The ends were cut back, 4 bases at V and 12 bases at J, with 14 bases in the middle. The CDR3 has 13 residues. Germline V gene data show CDR1 as SGHKS and CDR2 as YYEKEE (reference sequence). The CDR3 sequence is CASSPGITSVLTF. DNA for the CDR3: TGTGCCAGCAGCCCGGGTATCACCAGCGTCCTGACTTTC.

J is TRBJ1-2 and V is TRBV2; unclear D gene. The CDR3 runs to 14 residues. The V gene's germline CDR1 is SNHLY and CDR2 FYNNEI. The V gene lost 2 bases and the J gene lost 0 bases, with 7 bases spanning the gap. The CDR3 DNA is TGTGCCAGCAGTGAATACACAACTAACTATGGCTACACCTTC. Its translation is CASSEYTTNYGYTF. The entire variable domain, with the rest obtained from reference TRBV2 and TRBJ1-2, is as follows: EPEVTQTPSHQVTQMGQEVILRCVPISNHLYFYWYRQILGQKVEFLVSFYNNEISEKSEIFDDQFSVERPDGSNFTLKIRSTKLEDSAMYFCASSEYTTNYGYTFGSGTRLTVV.

The chain's CDR3 is CASSLMGGLFLRNTIYF. The CDR3 DNA follows: TGTGCCAGCAGCCTCATGGGGGGGCTCTTTCTTAGAAACACCATATATTTT. The chain recombines TRBV7-2 with TRBJ1-3, with a possible D match to TRBD1 (6 bases). Per germline, CDR1 SGHTA and CDR2 FQGNSA. The V gene lost 5 bases and the J gene lost 5 bases, with 22 bases spanning the gap. CDR3 length: 17 amino acids.

This clone has a handful of counts. The V call is TRBV4-1, the J call TRBJ1-6, with 7 bases fitting TRBD1. This CDR3 comprises 15 residues. V gave up 3 bases and J gave up 10 bases; unmatched junction bases: 9. Germline loops: CDR1 MGHRA, CDR2 YSYEKL. CDR3: CASSQGYGDSSPLHF. The CDR3 DNA follows: TGCGCCAGCAGCCAGGGATACGGGGACAGCTCACCCCTCCACTTT.

The chain is built from TRBV6-5 and TRBJ2-7, with 7 bases aligning to TRBD1. Germline assignment: CDR1 MNHEY and CDR2 SVGAGI. The CDR3 length is 16 residues. V shed 2 bases, J shed 3 bases, and the junction held 10 bases outside the gene matches. The CDR3 protein is CASSYGLGQGDYEQYF. The CDR3 nucleotides are TGTGCCAGCAGTTACGGGCTGGGGCAGGGGGACTACGAGCAGTACTTC.

This chain links TRBV19 with TRBJ2-2, with TRBD2 as a possible D gene (6 bases). Trimming took off 0 bases at V and 8 bases at J, with 7 bases between the two ends. From germline, CDR1 is LNHDA and CDR2 SQIVND (reference sequence). The CDR3 has 13 residues. The CDR3, as DNA: TGTGCCAGTAGTATAGAGGAGGGGGGGGAGCTGTTTTTT. Translated, it gives CASSIEEGGELFF. Full variable domain (missing parts from reference TRBV19 and TRBJ2-2): DGGITQSPKYLFRKEGQNVTLSCEQNLNHDAMYWYRQDPGQGLRLIYYSQIVNDFQKGDIAEGYSVSREKKESFPLTVTSAQKNPTAFYLCASSIEEGGELFFGEGSRLTVL.